This TCR beta chain is drawn from a study of control samples from healthy donors and cancer patients (dated by TCRdb to the early 2020s). The library came from the immunoSEQ multiplex PCR assay. Imported from immuneACCESS, the table was reduced by TCRdb to in-frame sequences with V and J called. These copies leave out some clones; in studies compared against another copy, an unresolved V gene accounts for under half, and the cause of the remainder is not known. The sample table contains tens of thousands of clones; only one count was recorded for 85% to 90% of them. Together, the top ten hold 1.5% to 2% of the sample. Comment on this clone: What this receptor recognizes is not known. Nothing much larger sits one base from this clone, and base qualities are not available.

CDR1 and CDR2, looked up from the germline V gene, are SGHRS and YFSETQ. Germline trimming: 4 bases from V, 5 bases from J; junction bases outside gene matches: 4. The CDR3 runs 15 amino acids, cysteine and phenylalanine included. Solely the CDR3 DNA is kept, with 45 bases framed from the first base. Sequencing input: PBMCs. The chain is encoded by TRBV5-1 joined to TRBJ2-2, with 11 middle bases fitting TRBD1. The sequence was obtained from a woman aged 55-69 years with head and neck cancer. The nucleotides read TGCGCCAGCAGCCAAGGGACAGGGGGGACCGGGGAGCTGTTTTTT. It translates as CASSQGTGGTGELFF.